The sequence of this T cell receptor (beta chain) was determined in a study of blood T cell repertoires in COVID-19 (dated by TCRdb to about 2020). About the full investigation: Samples from collaborators originated in the United States, Italy and Spain and spanned both the acute and convalescent phases of COVID-19. The repertoires were made available in a free public database intended to serve as a resource for research on the immune response to SARS-CoV-2. The material from the prospective study consisted of cDNA or gDNA derived from T cells, B-cell-depleted T cells, or PBMCs. Deeply sampled blood TCRbeta repertoires from subjects exposed to, actively infected with, or recovered from COVID-19 were included in the dataset. Sample metadata almost always included a de-identified subject ID, COVID-19 status, age in years and sex. The samples were drawn from the first 160 participants of the ongoing ImmuneRACE study and from 1,254 subjects provided by 6 global collaborators. Where HLA class I and class II types were available, the types were taken from metadata supplied by the sample provider, not from assay-based typing. What the authors observed across the whole study: How much clinical and demographic metadata was included differed by source and by participant, and the metadata was provided uncurated.

TCRbeta CDR3 regions were amplified from genomic DNA by means of the immunoSEQ Assay, a bias-controlled multiplex PCR. As for the authors' bioinformatics: The number of nucleated cells in each sample was estimated by amplification of reference gene primers within the assay. To quantify the absolute abundance of each unique TCRbeta CDR3 rearrangement, sequence reads were collapsed and filtered. Productive Simpson clonality was computed per sample as the square root of Simpson's diversity index over productive rearrangements. The table was pulled from immuneACCESS by TCRdb, which kept in-frame rearrangements only. Such tables lose some clones; where checked, under half of the loss comes from unresolved V genes, and the rest has no known cause. That table is the source of V, J and clone size, and D and trimming were worked out from the DNA. This sample holds 270,000 or so clones; about 88% were observed only once. The ten biggest clones cover under 8% of the sample.

The CDR3 covers 13 residues, taking in both the cysteine and the phenylalanine. Just CDR3 DNA is preserved here, 39 bases in frame from base 1. Relative to germline, V is missing 4 bases and J is missing 4 bases, with 2 bases of the junction outside any gene match. The germline V gene encodes CDR1 SGHRS and CDR2 YFSETQ. Participants in the prospective study were enrolled through a virtual design, were aged roughly 18 to 100 years, and lived in fewer than 30 United States geographic areas. Cohort assignment in the prospective study relied on participant-reported clinical history from a screening survey and a study questionnaire. Exposed participants had been in contact, within 2 weeks of entering the study, with a person who had a PCR-confirmed or clinician-diagnosed case of COVID-19. In the prospective study, whole blood, serum and a nasopharyngeal or oropharyngeal swab were collected from each participant by mobile phlebotomists. Additional blood draws and questionnaires over an approximately 2-month period could optionally be provided by prospective study participants. Prospective study blood samples were shipped either frozen or at room temperature before DNA extraction.

On this clone itself: This receptor's antigen is unknown. It has no much larger one-base neighbor in the sample; base qualities were not kept.

The chain joins TRBV5-1 to TRBJ2-7; TRBD1 agrees with 10 junctional bases. Sequencing was performed on PBMCs or T cells enriched from blood (not recorded which). The sequence was obtained from a woman aged 45-59 years who had been exposed to COVID-19. In nucleotides, the sequence is TGCGCCAGCAGCGTGGACAGGGGGTACGAGCAGTACTTC. The translation is CASSVDRGYEQYF.